These T cell receptor beta chains were read from a single sample in a study of Ad26.COV2.S vaccination and SARS-CoV-2 variants. This table comes from immunoSEQ multiplex PCR, and its TCRdb copy is limited to in-frame clones, with some not included. The repertoire has about 280,000 clones, more than 70% of them found once; the top ten carry roughly 3.5%. Material: peripheral blood, obtained in a trial of Ad26.COV2.S vaccine versus placebo. Every receptor here comes from a person between 18 and 59 years old who received the Ad26.COV2.S COVID-19 vaccine or a placebo. The CDR3 runs from the conserved cysteine through the conserved F or W. D genes are given only for firm matches. Some rows have no size entry. The others give once, few or many, or a class for an expanded clone.

D gene	V gene	clone size	J gene	CDR3 DNA	CDR3 protein
TRBD1	TRBV30	NA	TRBJ2-5	TGTGCCTGGAGTTTTTCAGGGGGAGAGACCCAGTACTTC	CAWSFSGGETQYF
NA	TRBV12-3/TRBV12-4	NA	TRBJ1-5	TGTGCCAGCAGTTCAGGGGTCAATCAGCCCCAGCATTTT	CASSSGVNQPQHF
NA	TRBV30	NA	TRBJ1-1	TGTGCCTGGTTAAATGAGGGAGACACTGAAGCTTTCTTT	CAWLNEGDTEAFF
NA	TRBV12-3/TRBV12-4	NA	TRBJ1-1	TGTGCCAGCACCAGGGTCGACAGAGAAGCTTTCTTT	CASTRVDREAFF
NA	TRBV2	NA	TRBJ1-2	TGTGCCAGCAGCCCCGGGACGGCCTATGGCTACACCTTC	CASSPGTAYGYTF
NA	TRBV7-2	NA	TRBJ1-6	TGTGCCAGCAGCTTATGGGCGACTAATTCACCCCTCCACTTT	CASSLWATNSPLHF
TRBD2	TRBV2	NA	TRBJ2-7	TGTGCCAGCAGTCCAAGGACTAGCGGGAGGGCCATTACCTACGAGCAGTACTTC	CASSPRTSGRAITYEQYF
NA	TRBV7-9	NA	TRBJ1-3	TGTGCCAGCAGCAACTCGGGGGGTAACACCATATATTTT	CASSNSGGNTIYF
NA	TRBV5-4	NA	TRBJ2-2	TGTGCCAGCAGCTTGCCTGGACTGAACACCGGGGAGCTGTTTTTT	CASSLPGLNTGELFF
TRBD1	TRBV7-9	once	TRBJ2-7	TGTGCCAGCAGCCCCGTCGCGACGGGGACAGGGCCCTACGAGCAGTACTTC	CASSPVATGTGPYEQYF
NA	TRBV12-2	once	TRBJ2-1	TGTGCAAGTCGCCCAATCGGGATTATCGATGAGCAGTTCTTC	CASRPIGIIDEQFF
NA	TRBV7-8	NA	TRBJ2-7	TGTGCCAGCAGCTTAGATAGGTTGGGTAACAACGAGCAGTACTTC	CASSLDRLGNNEQYF
NA	TRBV5-5	NA	TRBJ2-3	TGTGCCAGCAGCTTTTGGTTTACAGATACGCAGTATTTT	CASSFWFTDTQYF
NA	TRBV2	NA	TRBJ1-1	TGTGCCAGCGGCGCCCAGGGGACCTTATGGGACACTGAAGCTTTCTTT	CASGAQGTLWDTEAFF
NA	TRBV6-4	once	TRBJ2-3	TGTGCCAGCAGTCCACAGACTAGCACAGATACGCAGTATTTT	CASSPQTSTDTQYF
TRBD2	TRBV4-1	NA	TRBJ2-7	TGCGCCAGCAGCCAAGAGCGGACTAGTATCTTCAACGAGCAGTACTTC	CASSQERTSIFNEQYF
NA	TRBV12-5	NA	TRBJ2-7	TGTGCTAGTGGCCTGATGATATACGAGCAGTACTTC	CASGLMIYEQYF
NA	TRBV18	NA	TRBJ2-7	TGTGCCAGCTCACCCATGGGTTTAGAGCAGTACTTC	CASSPMGLEQYF
NA	TRBV4-2	NA	TRBJ2-1	TGTGCCAGCAGCCCCTCTTCGCTGGAGCTTTTAAATGAGCAGTTCTTC	CASSPSSLELLNEQFF
NA	TRBV2	NA	TRBJ2-7	TGTGCCAGCAGTGGGGGAGGGGGCAGGCCCTACGAGCAGTACTTC	CASSGGGGRPYEQYF
NA	TRBV15	NA	TRBJ2-7	TGTGCCACCAGCAGAGATGGGGGAGTAGGCGAGCAGTACTTC	CATSRDGGVGEQYF
NA	TRBV2	NA	TRBJ1-5	TGTGCCAGCAGTGAAGGACATACTAGCAATCAGCCCCAGCATTTT	CASSEGHTSNQPQHF
NA	TRBV2	NA	TRBJ2-7	TGTGCCAGCAGTGATAGTAACAGCTACGAGCAGTACTTC	CASSDSNSYEQYF
TRBD1	TRBV7-2	NA	TRBJ1-2	TGTGCCAGCAGCTTAAGTGACAGGGGGGGGAGCTATGGCTACACCTTC	CASSLSDRGGSYGYTF
NA	TRBV9	NA	TRBJ2-7	TGTGCCAGCAGCGTAGGGGGGGAACTTCCCCCCGGGGACGAGCAGTACTTC	CASSVGGELPPGDEQYF
TRBD2	TRBV9	NA	TRBJ2-2	TGTGCCAGCAGCGTGAAAGCCGGACTAGCGGAGAACACCGGGGAGCTGTTTTTT	CASSVKAGLAENTGELFF
NA	TRBV2	NA	TRBJ1-6	TGTGCCAGCAGTGAGGGCGTAAACAGCAATTCACCCCTCCACTTT	CASSEGVNSNSPLHF
TRBD1	TRBV24-1	NA	TRBJ1-2	TGTGCCACCAGTGACCTCGGGACAGGGGCTTCACCCTATGGCTACACCTTC	CATSDLGTGASPYGYTF
NA	TRBV7-2	NA	TRBJ1-2	TGTGCCAGCAGCTACGGGACTAACTATGGCTACACCTTC	CASSYGTNYGYTF
NA	TRBV12-3/TRBV12-4	once	TRBJ2-5	TGTGCCAGCACGACTACCAGCCAAGAGACCCAGTACTTC	CASTTTSQETQYF
NA	TRBV9	NA	TRBJ2-3	TGTGCCAGCAATACGGCGGGGAGAGACACAGATACGCAGTATTTT	CASNTAGRDTDTQYF
NA	TRBV5-1	NA	TRBJ2-3	TGCGCCAGCAGCTTGATTGGGGATACGCAGTATTTT	CASSLIGDTQYF
NA	TRBV3-1/TRBV3-2	NA	TRBJ1-6	TGTGCCAGCAGCCAGGGGGGGGGCTCACCCCTCCACTTT	CASSQGGGSPLHF
NA	TRBV3-1/TRBV3-2	NA	TRBJ1-1	TGTGCCAGCAGCCAAGAATGGCGGGGAGGGAACACTGAAGCTTTCTTT	CASSQEWRGGNTEAFF
TRBD2	TRBV7-2	NA	TRBJ2-3	TGTGCCAGCAGCTTAGGACTAGCGGGGGGGCGGAGAGATACGCAGTATTTT	CASSLGLAGGRRDTQYF
TRBD1	TRBV10-3	NA	TRBJ1-2	TGTGCCATCAGGCTACAGGGGGCGGATGGCTACACCTTC	CAIRLQGADGYTF
NA	TRBV19	NA	TRBJ1-2	TGTGCCAGTAGTATGTCCGGGACGGGGAACTATGGCTACACCTTC	CASSMSGTGNYGYTF
TRBD2	TRBV5-1	NA	TRBJ2-5	TGCGCCAGCAGCTTGGGTCCGGGGGGATCAGAGACCCAGTACTTC	CASSLGPGGSETQYF
TRBD1	TRBV9	NA	TRBJ2-3	TGTGCCAGCAGCACCCGCCGGGACAGCTCCACAGATACGCAGTATTTT	CASSTRRDSSTDTQYF
NA	TRBV15	NA	TRBJ2-1	TGTGCCACCAGCTCCCCTGGGGGGCAGGTCTCCTACAATGAGCAGTTCTTC	CATSSPGGQVSYNEQFF
TRBD1	TRBV28	NA	TRBJ2-6	TGTGCCAGCAGGACTGGGACAGGGGTCGCTGGGGCCAACGTCCTGACTTTC	CASRTGTGVAGANVLTF
NA	TRBV7-9	NA	TRBJ1-5	TGTGCCAGCAGCTTAGCCGAGGGCCAGGGCATCAATCAGCCCCAGCATTTT	CASSLAEGQGINQPQHF
TRBD1	TRBV19	NA	TRBJ1-6	TGTGCCAGTACCACACGACAGGGCGCTTATAATTCACCCCTCCACTTT	CASTTRQGAYNSPLHF
NA	TRBV6-2/TRBV6-3	NA	TRBJ1-2	TGTGCCAGCAGTTACAGGCGGGTCAGCTCCTATGGCTACACCTTC	CASSYRRVSSYGYTF
TRBD2	TRBV3-1/TRBV3-2	NA	TRBJ2-7	TGTGCCAGCAGCCAAGAATCGGGTCTGGGTTGGGAGGGGCAGTACTTC	CASSQESGLGWEGQYF
NA	TRBV3-1/TRBV3-2	NA	TRBJ2-1	TGTGCCAGCAGCCTACCCCGGACTCCCTCCCATGAGCAGTTCTTC	CASSLPRTPSHEQFF
NA	TRBV27	NA	TRBJ1-5	TGTGCCAGCAGTTTATTAGGGTCTTATAGCAATCAGCCCCAGCATTTT	CASSLLGSYSNQPQHF
NA	TRBV7-3	NA	TRBJ1-1	TGTGCCAGCAGCTTATTTCGGGTGGGGAACACTGAAGCTTTCTTT	CASSLFRVGNTEAFF
TRBD2	TRBV5-1	NA	TRBJ2-1	TGCGCCAGCAGCTTCCGGCTAGCGGGAAACGATGAGCAGTTCTTC	CASSFRLAGNDEQFF
TRBD2	TRBV20-1	NA	TRBJ2-1	TGCAGTGCTAGTTGGGCGTCCGGACTAGCGGCCCGGCGCCCTTACAATGAGCAGTTCTTC	CSASWASGLAARRPYNEQFF
NA	TRBV6-5	NA	TRBJ1-3	TGTGCCAGCAGTAAACCAGGGGTATCGGGAAACACCATATATTTT	CASSKPGVSGNTIYF
TRBD1	TRBV7-2	NA	TRBJ1-5	TGTGCCAGCAGCCCTACAGGGGTTCAGCCCCAGCATTTT	CASSPTGVQPQHF
NA	TRBV27	NA	TRBJ1-5	TGTGCCAGCAGTTTATTTTGGGACCCGCTGAGCAATCAGCCCCAGCATTTT	CASSLFWDPLSNQPQHF